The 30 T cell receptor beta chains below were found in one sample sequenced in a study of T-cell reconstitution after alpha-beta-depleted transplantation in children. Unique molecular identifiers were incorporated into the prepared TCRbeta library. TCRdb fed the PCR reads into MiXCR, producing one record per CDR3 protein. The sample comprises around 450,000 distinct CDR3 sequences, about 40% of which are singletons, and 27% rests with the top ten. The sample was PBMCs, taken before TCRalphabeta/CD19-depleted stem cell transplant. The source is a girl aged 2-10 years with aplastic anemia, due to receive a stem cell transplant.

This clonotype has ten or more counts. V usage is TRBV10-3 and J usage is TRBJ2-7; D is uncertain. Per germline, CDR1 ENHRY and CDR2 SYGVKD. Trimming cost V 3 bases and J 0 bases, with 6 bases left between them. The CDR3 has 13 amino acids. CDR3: CAISDQSSYEQYF. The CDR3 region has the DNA TGTGCCATCAGTGACCAGAGCTCCTACGAGCAGTACTTC.

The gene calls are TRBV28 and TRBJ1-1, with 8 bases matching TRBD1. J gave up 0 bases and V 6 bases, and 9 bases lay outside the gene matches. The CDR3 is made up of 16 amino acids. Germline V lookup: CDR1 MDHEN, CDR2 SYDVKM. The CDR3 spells CASSTDRGEMNTEAFF. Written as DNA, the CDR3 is TGTGCCAGCAGCACTGACAGGGGCGAAATGAACACTGAAGCTTTCTTT.

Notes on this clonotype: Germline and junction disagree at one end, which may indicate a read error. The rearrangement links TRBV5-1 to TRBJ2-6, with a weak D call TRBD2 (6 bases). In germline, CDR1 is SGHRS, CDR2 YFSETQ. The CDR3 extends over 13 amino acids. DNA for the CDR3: TGCGCCAGCAGCTTGGCGGGGGTCAACGTCCTGACTTTC. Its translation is CASSLAGVNVLTF.

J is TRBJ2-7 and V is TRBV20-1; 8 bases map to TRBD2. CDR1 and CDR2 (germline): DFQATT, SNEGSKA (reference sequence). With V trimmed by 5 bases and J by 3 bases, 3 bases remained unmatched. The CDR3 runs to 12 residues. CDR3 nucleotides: TGCAGTGCTTCCACTAGCGGCTACGAGCAGTACTTC. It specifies CSASTSGYEQYF.

The CDR3 protein is CASSLDVRDTQYF. The CDR3 DNA is TGTGCCAGCAGCTTAGACGTAAGGGATACGCAGTATTTT. This chain joins TRBV7-2 and TRBJ2-3; D remains unclear. V lost 1 base, J lost 6 bases, and 8 bases lay in between. CDR1 SGHTA and CDR2 FQGNSA come from the germline V gene. This CDR3 is 13 amino acids long.

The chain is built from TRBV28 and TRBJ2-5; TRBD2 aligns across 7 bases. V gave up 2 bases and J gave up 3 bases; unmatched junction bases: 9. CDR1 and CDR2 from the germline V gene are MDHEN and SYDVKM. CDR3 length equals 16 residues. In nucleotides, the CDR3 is TGTGCCAGCAGTTTAGGGGCGGGAGCCACGGAAGAGACCCAGTACTTC. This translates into CASSLGAGATEETQYF.

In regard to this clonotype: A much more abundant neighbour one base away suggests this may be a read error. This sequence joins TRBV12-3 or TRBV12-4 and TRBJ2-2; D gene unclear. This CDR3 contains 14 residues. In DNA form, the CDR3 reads TGTGCCTGCAGTCTACCCCAACAGTCAGGGGAGCTGTTTTTT. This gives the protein CACSLPQQSGELFF.

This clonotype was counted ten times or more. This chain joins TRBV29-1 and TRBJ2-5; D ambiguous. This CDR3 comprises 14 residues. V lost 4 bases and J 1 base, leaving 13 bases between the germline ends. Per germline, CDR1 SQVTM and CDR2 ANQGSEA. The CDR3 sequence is CSVVGYGPQETQYF. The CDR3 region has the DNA TGCAGCGTTGTAGGATACGGACCCCAAGAGACCCAGTACTTC.

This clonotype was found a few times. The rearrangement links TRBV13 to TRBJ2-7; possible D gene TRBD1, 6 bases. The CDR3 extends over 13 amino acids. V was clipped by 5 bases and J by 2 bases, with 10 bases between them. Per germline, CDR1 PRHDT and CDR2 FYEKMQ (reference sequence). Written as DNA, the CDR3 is TGTGCCAGCAGCCACAGGGACCCCTACGAGCAGTACTTC. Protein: CASSHRDPYEQYF.

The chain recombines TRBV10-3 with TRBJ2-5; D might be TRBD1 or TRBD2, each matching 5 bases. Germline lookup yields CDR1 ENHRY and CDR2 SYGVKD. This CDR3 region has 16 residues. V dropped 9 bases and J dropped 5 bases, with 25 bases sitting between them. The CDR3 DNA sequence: TGTGCCATACCGTACCAGGGACCGCCGGGCGGGGAGACCCAGTACTTC. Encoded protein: CAIPYQGPPGGETQYF.

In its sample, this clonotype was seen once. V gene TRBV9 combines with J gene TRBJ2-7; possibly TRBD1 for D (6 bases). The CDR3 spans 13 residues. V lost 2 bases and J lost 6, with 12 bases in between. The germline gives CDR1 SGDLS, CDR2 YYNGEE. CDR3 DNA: TGTGCCAGCAGCGTGAAAGCAGGGGCCGAGCAGTACTTC. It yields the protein CASSVKAGAEQYF.

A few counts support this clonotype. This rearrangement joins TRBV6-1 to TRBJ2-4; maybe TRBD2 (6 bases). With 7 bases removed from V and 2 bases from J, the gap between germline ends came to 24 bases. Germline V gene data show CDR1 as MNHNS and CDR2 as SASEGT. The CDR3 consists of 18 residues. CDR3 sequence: CASTQRYTAGSTKNIQYF. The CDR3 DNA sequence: TGTGCCAGCACTCAACGTTACACCGCGGGGAGTACCAAAAACATTCAGTACTTC.

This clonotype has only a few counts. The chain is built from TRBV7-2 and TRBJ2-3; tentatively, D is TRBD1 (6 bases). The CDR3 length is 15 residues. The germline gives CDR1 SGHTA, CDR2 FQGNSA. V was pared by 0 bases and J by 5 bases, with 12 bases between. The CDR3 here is CASSLARGGEDTQYF. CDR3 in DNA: TGTGCCAGCAGCTTAGCGAGAGGGGGAGAAGATACGCAGTATTTT.

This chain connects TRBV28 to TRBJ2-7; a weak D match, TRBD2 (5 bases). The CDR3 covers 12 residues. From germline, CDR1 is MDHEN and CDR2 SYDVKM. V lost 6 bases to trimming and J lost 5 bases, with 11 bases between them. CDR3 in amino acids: CASRRAPHEQYF. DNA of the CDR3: TGTGCCAGCAGGAGGGCCCCCCACGAGCAGTACTTC.

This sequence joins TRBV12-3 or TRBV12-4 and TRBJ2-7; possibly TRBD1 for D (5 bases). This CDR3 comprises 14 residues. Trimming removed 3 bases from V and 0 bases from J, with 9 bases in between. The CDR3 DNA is TGTGCCAGCAGTTTTCAAGGGGCCTCCTACGAGCAGTACTTC. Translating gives CASSFQGASYEQYF.

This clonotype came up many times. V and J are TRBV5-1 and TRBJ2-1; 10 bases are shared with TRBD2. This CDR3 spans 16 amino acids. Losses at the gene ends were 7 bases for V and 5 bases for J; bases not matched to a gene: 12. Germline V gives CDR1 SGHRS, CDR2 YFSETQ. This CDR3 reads CASGLADMLIDNEQFF. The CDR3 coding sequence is TGCGCCAGCGGACTAGCGGATATGCTGATCGACAATGAGCAGTTCTTC.

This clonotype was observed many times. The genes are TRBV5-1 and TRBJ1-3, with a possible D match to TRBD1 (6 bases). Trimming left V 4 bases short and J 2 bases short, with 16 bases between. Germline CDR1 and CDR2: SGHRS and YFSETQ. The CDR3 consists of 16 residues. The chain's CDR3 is CASSVPQGPPGNTIYF. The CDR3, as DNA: TGCGCCAGCAGCGTCCCTCAGGGGCCCCCTGGAAACACCATATATTTT.

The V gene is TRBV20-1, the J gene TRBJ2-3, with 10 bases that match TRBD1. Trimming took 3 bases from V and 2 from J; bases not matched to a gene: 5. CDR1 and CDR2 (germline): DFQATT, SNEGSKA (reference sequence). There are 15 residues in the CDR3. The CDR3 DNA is TGCAGTGCTAGGCCGGGACAGGGGCTCACAGATACGCAGTATTTT. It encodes CSARPGQGLTDTQYF.

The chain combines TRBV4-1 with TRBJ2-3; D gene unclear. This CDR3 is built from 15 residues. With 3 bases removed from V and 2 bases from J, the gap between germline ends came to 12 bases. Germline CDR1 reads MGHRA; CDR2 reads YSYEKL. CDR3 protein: CASSHNSLSTDTQYF. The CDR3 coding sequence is TGCGCCAGCAGCCACAACTCGCTATCCACAGATACGCAGTATTTT.

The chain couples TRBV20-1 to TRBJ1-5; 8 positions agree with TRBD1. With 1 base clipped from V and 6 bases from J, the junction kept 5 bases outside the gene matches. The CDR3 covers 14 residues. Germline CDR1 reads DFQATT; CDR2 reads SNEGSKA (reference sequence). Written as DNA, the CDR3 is TGCAGTGCTAGAGTGGCAGGGGGCTTTCAGCCCCAGCATTTT. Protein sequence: CSARVAGGFQPQHF.

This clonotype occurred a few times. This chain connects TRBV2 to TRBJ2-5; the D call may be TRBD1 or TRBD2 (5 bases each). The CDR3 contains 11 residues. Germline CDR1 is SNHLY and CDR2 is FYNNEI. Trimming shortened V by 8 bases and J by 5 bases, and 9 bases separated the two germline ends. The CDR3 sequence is CASVGVETQYF. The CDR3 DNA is TGTGCCAGCGTGGGGGTGGAGACCCAGTACTTC.

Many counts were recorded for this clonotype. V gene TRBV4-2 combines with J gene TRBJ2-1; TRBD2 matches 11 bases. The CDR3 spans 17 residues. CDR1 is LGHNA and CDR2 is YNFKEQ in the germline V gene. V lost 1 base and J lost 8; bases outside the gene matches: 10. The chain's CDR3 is CASSQGDSGRAEDEQFF. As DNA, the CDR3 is TGTGCCAGCAGCCAAGGGGATAGCGGGAGGGCCGAGGATGAGCAGTTCTTC.

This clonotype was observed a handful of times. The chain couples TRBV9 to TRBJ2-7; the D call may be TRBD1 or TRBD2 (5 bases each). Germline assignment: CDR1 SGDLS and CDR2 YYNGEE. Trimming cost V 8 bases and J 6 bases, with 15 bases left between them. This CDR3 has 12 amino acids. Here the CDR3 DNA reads TGTGCCAGTTCCGGGGCCGGAGGCGAGCAGTACTTC. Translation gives CASSGAGGEQYF.

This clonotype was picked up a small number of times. CDR3 DNA sequence: TGTGCCAGCACTGAGACAGGGCAACCAGATACGCAGTATTTT. Translating gives CASTETGQPDTQYF. The chain is built from TRBV27 and TRBJ2-3, with 7 bases lining up with TRBD1. V was pared by 7 bases and J by 4 bases, with 8 bases of the junction left unmatched. Germline V gives CDR1 MNHEY, CDR2 SMNVEV (reference sequence). This CDR3 is built from 14 residues.

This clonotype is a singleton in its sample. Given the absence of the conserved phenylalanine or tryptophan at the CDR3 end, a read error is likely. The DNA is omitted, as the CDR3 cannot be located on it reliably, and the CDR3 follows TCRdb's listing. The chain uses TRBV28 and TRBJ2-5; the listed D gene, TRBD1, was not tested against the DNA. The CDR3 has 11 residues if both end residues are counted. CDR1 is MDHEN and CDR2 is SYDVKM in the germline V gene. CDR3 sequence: CASSNRGVLSL.

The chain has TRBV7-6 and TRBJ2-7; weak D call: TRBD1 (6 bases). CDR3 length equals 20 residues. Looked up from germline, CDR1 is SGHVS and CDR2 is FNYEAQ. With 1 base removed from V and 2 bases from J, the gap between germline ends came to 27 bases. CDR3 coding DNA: TGTGCCAGCAGCTTAGATTATCCAGGGGAATGGAAAAGCTTGACCTACGAGCAGTACTTC. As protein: CASSLDYPGEWKSLTYEQYF.

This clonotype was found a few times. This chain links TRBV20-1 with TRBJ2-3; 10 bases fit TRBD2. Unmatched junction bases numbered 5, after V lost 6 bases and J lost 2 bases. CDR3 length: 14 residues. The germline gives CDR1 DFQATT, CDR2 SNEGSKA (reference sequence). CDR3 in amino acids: CSADSGRITDTQYF. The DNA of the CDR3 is TGCAGTGCCGATAGCGGGAGGATCACAGATACGCAGTATTTT.

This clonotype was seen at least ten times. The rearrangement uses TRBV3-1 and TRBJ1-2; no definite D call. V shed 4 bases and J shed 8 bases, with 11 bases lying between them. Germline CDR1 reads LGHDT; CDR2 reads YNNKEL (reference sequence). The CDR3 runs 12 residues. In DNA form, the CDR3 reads TGTGCCAGCAGCCTCCTTCAGAGCGGCTACACCTTC. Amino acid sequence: CASSLLQSGYTF. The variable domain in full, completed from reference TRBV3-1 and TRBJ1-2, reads DTAVSQTPKYLVTQMGNDKSIKCEQNLGHDTMYWYKQDSKKFLKIMFSYNNKELIINETVPNRFSPKSPDKAHLNLHINSLELGDSAVYFCASSLLQSGYTFGSGTRLTVV.

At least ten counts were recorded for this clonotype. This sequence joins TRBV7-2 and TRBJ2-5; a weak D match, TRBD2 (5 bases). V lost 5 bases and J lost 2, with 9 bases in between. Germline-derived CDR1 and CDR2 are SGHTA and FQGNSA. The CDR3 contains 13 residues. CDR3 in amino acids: CASSPDWQETQYF. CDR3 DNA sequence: TGTGCCAGCAGCCCGGACTGGCAAGAGACCCAGTACTTC.

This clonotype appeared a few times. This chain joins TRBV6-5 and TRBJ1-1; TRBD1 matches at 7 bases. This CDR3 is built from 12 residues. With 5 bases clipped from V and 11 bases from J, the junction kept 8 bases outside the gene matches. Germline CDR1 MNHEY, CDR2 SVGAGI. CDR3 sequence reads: CASSIPGQTAFF. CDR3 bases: TGTGCCAGCAGTATTCCGGGACAGACCGCTTTCTTT.